This T cell receptor beta chain came from a study of blood T cell repertoires in COVID-19. Study information: COVID-19 samples, acute and convalescent, were from the United States, Italy and Spain. Nucleic acid was either cDNA or gDNA, and it came from T cells, B-cell-depleted T cells, or PBMCs.

V shed 3 bases and J 0 bases; nucleotides not matched to a gene: 4. The germline CDR1 and CDR2 sequences are LNHDA and SQIVND (reference sequence). The CDR3 totals 16 residues. Under the authors' procedure: The authors estimated nucleated cell counts from reference gene primer amplification. The data were produced by immunoSEQ multiplex PCR, yet TCRdb's version contains in-frame clones alone and is incomplete. V, J and clone size are those of that table, while D and trimming were read from the DNA. This sample has more than 90,000 clones, with 84% found just once. The V and J genes are TRBV19 and TRBJ1-3; 8 positions agree with TRBD1. Sequencing was carried out using peripheral blood. This clonotype was sampled from a human donor in a cohort sampled during active COVID-19. The CDR3 DNA reads as TGTGCCAGTAGTATCGGACAGGGAATCTCTGGAAACACCATATATTTT. Residues: CASSIGQGISGNTIYF.